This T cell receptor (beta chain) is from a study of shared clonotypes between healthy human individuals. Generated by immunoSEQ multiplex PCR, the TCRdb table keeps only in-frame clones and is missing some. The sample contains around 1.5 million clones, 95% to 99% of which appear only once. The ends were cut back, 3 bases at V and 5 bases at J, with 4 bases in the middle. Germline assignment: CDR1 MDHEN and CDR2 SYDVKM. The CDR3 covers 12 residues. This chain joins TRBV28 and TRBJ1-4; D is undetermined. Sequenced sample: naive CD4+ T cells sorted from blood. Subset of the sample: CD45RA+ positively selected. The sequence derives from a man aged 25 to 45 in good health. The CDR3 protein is CASSFRNEKLFF. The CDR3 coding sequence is TGTGCCAGCAGTTTCCGGAATGAAAAACTGTTTTTT.